There are a few counts of the clone carrying this TCR beta chain. Its antigen is unidentified. TCRdb redid the calling of the 5' RACE reads with MiXCR, one entry per CDR3 protein. The sample shows around 69,000 distinct CDR3 sequences, 4.5% to 5.5% of them seen only once. This entry is derived from a study of neurological immune-mediated disorders. Study-wide results and caveats: Phylogenetic analysis grouped 18 of 34 multiple sclerosis patients' repertoires together, suggesting a possible repertoire signature.

The sequencing input was PBMCs. The sequence came from a man aged 25 to 40 with multiple sclerosis.

The CDR3 DNA follows: TGTGCCAGCAGCTCCGGACAGATAAATCAGCCCCAGCATTTT. Protein: CASSSGQINQPQHF. The chain is built from TRBV3-1 and TRBJ1-5; weak D call: TRBD1 (6 bases). The CDR3 spans 14 residues. V was cut by 5 bases and J by 4 bases, with 12 bases left in between. The germline CDR1 and CDR2 sequences are LGHDT and YNNKEL (reference sequence).